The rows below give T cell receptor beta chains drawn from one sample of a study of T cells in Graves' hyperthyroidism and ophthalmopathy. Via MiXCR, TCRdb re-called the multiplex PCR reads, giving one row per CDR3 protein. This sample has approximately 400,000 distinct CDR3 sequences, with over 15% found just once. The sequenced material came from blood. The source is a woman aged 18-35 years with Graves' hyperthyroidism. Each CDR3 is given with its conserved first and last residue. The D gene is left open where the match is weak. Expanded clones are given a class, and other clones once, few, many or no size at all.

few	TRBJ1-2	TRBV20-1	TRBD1	CSARGTGTYGYTF	TGCAGTGCTAGAGGGACAGGGACCTATGGCTACACCTTC
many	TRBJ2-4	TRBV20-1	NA	CSASPPPRDKNIQYF	TGCAGTGCTAGTCCCCCGCCGAGAGATAAAAACATTCAGTACTTC
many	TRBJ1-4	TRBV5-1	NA	CASSLSRGGLEEKLFF	TGCGCCAGCAGCTTGAGCAGGGGCGGCTTAGAGGAAAAACTGTTTTTT
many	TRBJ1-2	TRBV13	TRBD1	CASRETQGDQGYTF	TGTGCCAGCAGAGAAACCCAGGGGGATCAGGGCTACACCTTC
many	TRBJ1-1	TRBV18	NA	CASSPQFTEAFF	TGTGCCAGCTCACCGCAATTCACTGAAGCTTTCTTT
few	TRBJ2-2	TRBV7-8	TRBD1	CASSFRDRVTGELFF	TGTGCCAGCAGCTTCCGGGACAGGGTCACCGGGGAGCTGTTTTTT
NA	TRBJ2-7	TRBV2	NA	CASSEYRGSSYQQYF	TGTGCCAGCAGTGAGTACCGGGGTAGCTCCTACCAGCAGTACTTC
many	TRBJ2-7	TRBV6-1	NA	CASSEGTASSYEQYF	TGTGCCAGCAGTGAAGGGACGGCCAGCTCCTACGAGCAGTACTTC
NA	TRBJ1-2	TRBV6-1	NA	CASIPRGDYGYTF	TGTGCCAGCATCCCAAGAGGGGACTATGGCTACACCTTC
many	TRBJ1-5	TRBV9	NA	CASSDGTHSNQPQHF	TGTGCCAGCAGCGACGGGACACATAGCAATCAGCCCCAGCATTTT
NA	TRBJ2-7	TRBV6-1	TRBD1	CASSAGTGDSSYEQYF	TGTGCCAGCAGTGCCGGGACAGGGGATAGCTCCTACGAGCAGTACTTC
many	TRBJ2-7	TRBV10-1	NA	CASSESGTDDYEQYF	TGCGCCAGCAGTGAGTCGGGGACGGACGACTACGAGCAGTACTTC
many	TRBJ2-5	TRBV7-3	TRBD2	CASSFTPPGLAGGDVETQYF	TGTGCCAGCAGCTTCACCCCCCCCGGACTAGCGGGAGGAGACGTGGAGACCCAGTACTTC
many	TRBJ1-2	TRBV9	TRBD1	CASSYRGWSYGYTF	TGTGCCAGCAGCTACAGGGGATGGAGCTATGGCTACACCTTC
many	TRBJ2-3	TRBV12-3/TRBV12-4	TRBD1	CASSSRDRGDTQYF	TGTGCCAGCAGTTCCCGGGACAGGGGTGATACGCAGTATTTT
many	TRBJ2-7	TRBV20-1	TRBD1	CSAPGQGYEQYF	TGCAGTGCCCCGGGACAGGGGTACGAGCAGTACTTC
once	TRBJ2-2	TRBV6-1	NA	CASTGGDTGTGELFF	TGTGCCAGCACGGGCGGAGACACCGGAACCGGGGAGCTGTTTTTT
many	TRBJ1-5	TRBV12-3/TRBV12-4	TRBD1	CASSLSRRGLGQPQHF	TGTGCCAGCAGTTTATCACGCAGGGGGCTAGGACAGCCCCAGCATTTT
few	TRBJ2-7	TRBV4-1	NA	CASSRIGSYEQYF	TGCGCCAGCAGCCGGATAGGATCCTACGAGCAGTACTTC
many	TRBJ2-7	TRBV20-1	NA	CSPRDAGNGNEQYF	TGCAGTCCACGGGACGCGGGGAACGGGAACGAGCAGTACTTC
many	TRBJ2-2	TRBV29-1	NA	CSVGTLNTGELFF	TGCAGCGTCGGGACACTGAACACCGGGGAGCTGTTTTTT
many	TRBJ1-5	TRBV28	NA	CASSPNRGDDQPQHF	TGTGCCAGCAGTCCCAACCGCGGGGACGATCAGCCCCAGCATTTT
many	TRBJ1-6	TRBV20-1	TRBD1	CSAPDRGLMRYSPLHF	TGCAGTGCTCCTGACAGGGGCCTGATGCGGTATTCACCCCTCCACTTT
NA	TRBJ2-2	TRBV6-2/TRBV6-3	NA	CASSTNRELFF	TGTGCCAGCAGTACCAACCGGGAGCTGTTTTTT
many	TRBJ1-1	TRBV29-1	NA	CSAKQGPSEAFF	TGCAGCGCCAAACAGGGTCCGTCCGAAGCTTTCTTT
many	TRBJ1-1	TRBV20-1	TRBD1	CSAKTGGHTEAFF	TGCAGTGCGAAGACAGGGGGCCACACTGAAGCTTTCTTT
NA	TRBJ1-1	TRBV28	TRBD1	CASSWGQTEAFF	TGTGCCAGCAGTTGGGGACAGACTGAAGCTTTCTTT
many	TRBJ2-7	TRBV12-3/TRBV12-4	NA	CASRRGHGYEQYF	TGTGCCAGCAGGCGCGGACATGGCTACGAGCAGTACTTC
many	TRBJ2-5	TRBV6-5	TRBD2	CASSYVLAGGRETQYF	TGTGCCAGCAGTTACGTTCTAGCGGGGGGGCGGGAGACCCAGTACTTC
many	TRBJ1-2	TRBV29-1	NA	CSVDDQGRYTF	TGCAGCGTTGATGATCAGGGCCGCTACACCTTC
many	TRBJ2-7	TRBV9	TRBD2	CASSPSGLAGDSYEQYF	TGTGCCAGCAGCCCGAGCGGACTAGCGGGCGATTCCTACGAGCAGTACTTC
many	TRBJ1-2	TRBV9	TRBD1	CASSADRGLDYTF	TGTGCCAGCAGCGCCGACAGGGGGCTGGACTACACCTTC
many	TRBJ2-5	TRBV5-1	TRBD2	CASSPRPGGALETQYF	TGCGCCAGCAGCCCACGGCCCGGGGGGGCATTAGAGACCCAGTACTTC
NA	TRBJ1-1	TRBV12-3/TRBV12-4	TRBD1	CASSNRGLNTEAFF	TGTGCCAGCAGCAACAGGGGCTTGAACACTGAAGCTTTCTTT
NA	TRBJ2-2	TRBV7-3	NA	CASSYSGEATGELFF	TGTGCCAGCAGCTACTCGGGGGAAGCTACCGGGGAGCTGTTTTTT
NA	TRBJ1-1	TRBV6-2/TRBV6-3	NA	CASSDRRGSNTEAFF	TGTGCCAGCAGCGATCGGCGGGGATCGAACACTGAAGCTTTCTTT
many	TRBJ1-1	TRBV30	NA	CAWSRQPTEAFF	TGTGCCTGGAGCCGACAGCCCACTGAAGCTTTCTTT